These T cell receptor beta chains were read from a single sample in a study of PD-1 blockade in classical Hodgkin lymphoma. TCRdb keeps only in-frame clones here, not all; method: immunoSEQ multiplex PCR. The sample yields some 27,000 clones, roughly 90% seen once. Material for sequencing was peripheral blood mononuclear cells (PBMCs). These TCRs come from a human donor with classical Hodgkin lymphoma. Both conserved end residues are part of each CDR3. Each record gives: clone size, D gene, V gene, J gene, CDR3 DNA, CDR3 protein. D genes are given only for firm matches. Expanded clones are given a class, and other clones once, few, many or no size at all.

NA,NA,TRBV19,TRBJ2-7,TGTGCCAGTAGTATAGATGCAGGCGGCAGTTCCTACGAGCAGTACTTC,CASSIDAGGSSYEQYF
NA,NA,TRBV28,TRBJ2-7,TGTGCCAGCAGTACCACCAGGGCAGGGAGGTTTCGCGAGCAGTACTTC,CASSTTRAGRFREQYF
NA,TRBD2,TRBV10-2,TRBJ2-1,TGCGCCAGCAGTGAGTATCCTAGCGGGAGTGATGGTGAGCAGTTCTTC,CASSEYPSGSDGEQFF
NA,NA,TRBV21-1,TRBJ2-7,TGTGCCAGCAGGCGCAGGGGACAGGGGGCGGGCGAGCAGTACTTC,CASRRRGQGAGEQYF
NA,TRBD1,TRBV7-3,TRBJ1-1,TGTGCCACACCAAGAGGGACAGGCCAATTGAACACTGAAGCTTTCTTT,CATPRGTGQLNTEAFF
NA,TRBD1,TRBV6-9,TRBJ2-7,TGTGCCAGCAGTCCCGCCGGGACAGCCTCCTACGAGCAGTACTTC,CASSPAGTASYEQYF
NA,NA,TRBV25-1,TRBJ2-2,TGTGCCAGCAGTCGAAGCGTAGGCACCGGGGAGCTGTTTTTT,CASSRSVGTGELFF
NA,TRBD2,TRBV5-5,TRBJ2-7,TGTGCCAGCAGTCAACGCCCAACTAGCGAGGACGAGCAGTACTTC,CASSQRPTSEDEQYF
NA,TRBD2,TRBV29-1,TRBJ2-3,TGCAGCGTTGAAGGATCTAGCGGAGTAGATACGCAGTATTTT,CSVEGSSGVDTQYF
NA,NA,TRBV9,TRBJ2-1,TGTGCCAGCAGCGCGCCGGGACTCTCGCTAAATGAGCAGTTCTTC,CASSAPGLSLNEQFF
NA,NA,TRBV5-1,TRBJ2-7,TGCGCCAGCAGCTTATATCAGGGCCGCTCTGAGCAGTACTTC,CASSLYQGRSEQYF
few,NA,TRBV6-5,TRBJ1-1,TGTGCCAGCAGTAGGGCCGCGGGTCTTTACACTGAAGCTTTCTTT,CASSRAAGLYTEAFF
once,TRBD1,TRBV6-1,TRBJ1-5,TGTGCCAGCAGGAGGGGACAGGGGGGGAATCAGCCCCAGCATTTT,CASRRGQGGNQPQHF
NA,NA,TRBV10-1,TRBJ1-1,TGCGCCAGCAGCCGAGACCTCACAGGGACTGAAGCTTTCTTT,CASSRDLTGTEAFF
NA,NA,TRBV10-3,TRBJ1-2,TGTGCCATCAGTGAGTCCCTGGGATCCACCTATGGCTACACCTTC,CAISESLGSTYGYTF
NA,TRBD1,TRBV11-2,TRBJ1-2,TGTGCCAGCAGCTTAGATCCGACAGGGGTTGGCTACACCTTC,CASSLDPTGVGYTF
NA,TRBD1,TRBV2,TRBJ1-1,TGTGCCAGCACCCCACAGGGGGATTTGAACACTGAAGCTTTCTTT,CASTPQGDLNTEAFF
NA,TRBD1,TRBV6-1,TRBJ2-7,TGTGCCAGCAGGGGGACAGGGTTATACGAGCAGTACTTC,CASRGTGLYEQYF
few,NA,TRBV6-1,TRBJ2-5,TGTGCCAGCAGACCAGGACATGGACCAGAGACCCAGTACTTC,CASRPGHGPETQYF
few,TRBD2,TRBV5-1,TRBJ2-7,TGCGCCAGCAACCGGTCGGTAGCGGGAGAGCCGGACCCCGTTAGGGCCTTGAGTCCCTACGAGCAGTACTTC,CASNRSVAGEPDPVRALSPYEQYF
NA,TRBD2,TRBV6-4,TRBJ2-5,TGTGCCAGCAGTGACTCGGGGGGAACTAGCGCCGTTCAAGAGACCCAGTACTTC,CASSDSGGTSAVQETQYF
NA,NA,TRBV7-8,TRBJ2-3,TGTGCCAGCACCTCTCGTGAGGCAAGGGCAGATACGCAGTATTTT,CASTSREARADTQYF
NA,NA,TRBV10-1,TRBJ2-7,TGCGCCAACTCCCCCCGCCGCGAGCAGTACTTC,CANSPRREQYF
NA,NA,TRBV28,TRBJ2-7,TGTGCCAGCGAGGGGGGCTTCCAGAGCTCCTACGAGCAGTACTTC,CASEGGFQSSYEQYF
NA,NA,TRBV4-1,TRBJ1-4,TGCGCCAGCAGCCAAGATGGGGGAGGCCCCTCAACTAATGAAAAACTGTTTTTT,CASSQDGGGPSTNEKLFF
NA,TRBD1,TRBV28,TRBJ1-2,TGTGCCAGCAGTACAGGGGGCGAAGATGGCTACACCTTC,CASSTGGEDGYTF
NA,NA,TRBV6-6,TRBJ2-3,TGTGCCAGCAGGGGGGACACAGATACGCAGTATTTT,CASRGDTDTQYF